This TCR beta chain was documented in a study of T cells in tuberculosis. Turning to the study itself: In South Africa, adults with active tuberculosis were compared with IGRA-negative and latently infected IGRA-positive adolescents.

Adolescents were screened for latent TB by skin test and IGRA. Assay used: immunoSEQ multiplex PCR; TCRdb lists only in-frame clones, some missing. In the table there are 25,000 to 35,000 clones, roughly 96% of which are singletons. The specimen sequenced was PBMCs. The sequence was obtained from a donor aged 10-29 years with latent tuberculosis or without tuberculosis infection.

The DNA for the CDR3 is TGTGCCTGGAGATGGGAGCGGGATGGCTACACCTTC. This sequence encodes CAWRWERDGYTF. The chain recombines TRBV30 with TRBJ1-2; D not resolved. CDR1 and CDR2 from the germline V gene are GTSNPN and SVGIG (reference sequence). The CDR3 is 12 amino acids. V lost 3 bases and J lost 6, with 11 bases in between.